The entry below gives a single T cell receptor (beta chain) sequence along with its context. Participant age was roughly 18 to 95 years, and participants resided in approximately 24 US areas. Cohort placement rested on clinical history that participants reported themselves. Methods used by the authors: Estimation of nucleated cell counts relied on the amplification of reference gene primers. The protocol was immunoSEQ multiplex PCR, while the TCRdb copy is restricted to in-frame clones and leaves out a portion. V and J calls and clone size come straight from that table; D and trimming were deduced from the DNA. The sample lists a few hundred thousand clones; roughly 84% were seen once. This specimen comes from a study of blood T cell repertoires in COVID-19. The receptor comes from a woman in her fifties or sixties who had been exposed to COVID-19. The specimen was PBMCs or T cells enriched from blood (not recorded which).

In DNA, the CDR3 is TGCGCCAGCAGCCAAGAGGGGGGAGACTATGGCTACACCTTC. This translates into CASSQEGGDYGYTF. The genes are TRBV4-1 and TRBJ1-2, with a weak D call TRBD1 (5 bases). This CDR3 comprises 14 residues. Trimming stripped 0 bases from V and 3 bases from J, with 8 bases between. The V gene's germline CDR1 is MGHRA and CDR2 YSYEKL.